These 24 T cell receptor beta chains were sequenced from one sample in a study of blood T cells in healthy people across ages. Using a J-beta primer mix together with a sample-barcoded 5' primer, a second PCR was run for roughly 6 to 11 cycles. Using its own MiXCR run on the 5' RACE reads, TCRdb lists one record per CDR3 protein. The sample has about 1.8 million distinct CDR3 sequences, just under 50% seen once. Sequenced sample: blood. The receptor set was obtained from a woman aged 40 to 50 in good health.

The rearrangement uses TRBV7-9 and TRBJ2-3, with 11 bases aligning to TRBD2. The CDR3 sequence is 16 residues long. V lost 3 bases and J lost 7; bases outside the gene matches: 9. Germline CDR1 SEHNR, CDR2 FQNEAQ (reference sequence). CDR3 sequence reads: CASSLRLAGYPNTQYF. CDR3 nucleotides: TGTGCCAGCAGCTTGCGACTAGCGGGATACCCCAATACGCAGTATTTT.

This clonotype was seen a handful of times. The chain's CDR3 is CASASTGGVPDTQYF. The DNA of the CDR3 is TGCGCCAGCGCATCCACGGGGGGCGTCCCAGATACGCAGTATTTT. This rearrangement joins TRBV4-3 to TRBJ2-3, with a tentative D call TRBD2 (7 bases). The germline V gene encodes CDR1 LGHNA and CDR2 YSLEER. The CDR3 loop spans 15 amino acids. Trimming cost V 8 bases and J 4 bases, with 19 bases left between them.

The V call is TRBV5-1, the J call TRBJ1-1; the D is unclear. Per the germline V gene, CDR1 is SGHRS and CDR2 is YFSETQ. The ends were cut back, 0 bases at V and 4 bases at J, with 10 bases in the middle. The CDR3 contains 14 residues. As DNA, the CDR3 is TGCGCCAGCAGCTTGGAAGGTATGAGCACTGAAGCTTTCTTT. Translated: CASSLEGMSTEAFF.

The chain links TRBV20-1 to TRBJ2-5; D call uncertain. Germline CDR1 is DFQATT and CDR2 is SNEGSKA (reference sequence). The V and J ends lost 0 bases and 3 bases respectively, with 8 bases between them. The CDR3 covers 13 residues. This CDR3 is CSARDAFKETQYF. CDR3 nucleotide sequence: TGCAGTGCTAGAGATGCTTTTAAAGAGACCCAGTACTTC.

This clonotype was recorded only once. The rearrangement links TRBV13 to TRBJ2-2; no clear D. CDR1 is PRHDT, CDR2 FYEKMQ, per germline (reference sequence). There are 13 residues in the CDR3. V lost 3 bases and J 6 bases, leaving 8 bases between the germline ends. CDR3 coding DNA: TGTGCCAGCAGCTTTGGAGAGTCCGGGGAGCTGTTTTTT. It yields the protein CASSFGESGELFF.

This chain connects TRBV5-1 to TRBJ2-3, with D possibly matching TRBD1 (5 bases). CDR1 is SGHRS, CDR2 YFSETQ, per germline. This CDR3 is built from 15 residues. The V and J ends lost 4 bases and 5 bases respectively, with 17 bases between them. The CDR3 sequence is CASSRNRNQGDTQYF. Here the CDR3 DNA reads TGCGCCAGCAGCCGGAACAGGAATCAGGGAGATACGCAGTATTTT.

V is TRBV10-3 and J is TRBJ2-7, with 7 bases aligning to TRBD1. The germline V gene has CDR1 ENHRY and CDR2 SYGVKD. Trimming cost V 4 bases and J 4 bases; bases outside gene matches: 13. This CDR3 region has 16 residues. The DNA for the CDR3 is TGTGCCATCAGTGGGGGCCCGCGACAGGGACAGTACGAGCAGTACTTC. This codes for CAISGGPRQGQYEQYF.

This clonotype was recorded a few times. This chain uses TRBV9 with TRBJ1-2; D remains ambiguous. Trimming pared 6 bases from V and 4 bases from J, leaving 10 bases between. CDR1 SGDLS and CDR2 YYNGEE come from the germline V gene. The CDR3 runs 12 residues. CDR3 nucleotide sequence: TGTGCCAGCACCCGTGGTACCTATGGCTACACCTTC. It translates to CASTRGTYGYTF.

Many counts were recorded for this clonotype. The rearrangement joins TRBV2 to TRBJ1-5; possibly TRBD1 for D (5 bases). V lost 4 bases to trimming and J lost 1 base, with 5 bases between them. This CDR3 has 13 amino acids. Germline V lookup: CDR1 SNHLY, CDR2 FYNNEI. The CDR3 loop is CASSGDSNQPQHF. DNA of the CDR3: TGTGCCAGCAGTGGGGACAGCAATCAGCCCCAGCATTTT. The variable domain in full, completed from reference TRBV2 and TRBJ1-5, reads EPEVTQTPSHQVTQMGQEVILRCVPISNHLYFYWYRQILGQKVEFLVSFYNNEISEKSEIFDDQFSVERPDGSNFTLKIRSTKLEDSAMYFCASSGDSNQPQHFGDGTRLSIL.

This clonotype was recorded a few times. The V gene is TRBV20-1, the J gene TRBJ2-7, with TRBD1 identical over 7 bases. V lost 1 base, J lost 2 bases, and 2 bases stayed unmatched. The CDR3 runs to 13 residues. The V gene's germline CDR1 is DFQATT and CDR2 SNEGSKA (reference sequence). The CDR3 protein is CSARGGQTYEQYF. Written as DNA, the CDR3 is TGCAGTGCTAGAGGGGGACAGACCTACGAGCAGTACTTC.

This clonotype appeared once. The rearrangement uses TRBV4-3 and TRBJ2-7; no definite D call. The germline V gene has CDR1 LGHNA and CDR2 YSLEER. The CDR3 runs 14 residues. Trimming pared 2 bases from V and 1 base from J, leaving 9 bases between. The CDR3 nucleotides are TGCGCCAGCAGCCAACAGTCAGCGTCCTACGAGCAGTACTTC. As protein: CASSQQSASYEQYF.

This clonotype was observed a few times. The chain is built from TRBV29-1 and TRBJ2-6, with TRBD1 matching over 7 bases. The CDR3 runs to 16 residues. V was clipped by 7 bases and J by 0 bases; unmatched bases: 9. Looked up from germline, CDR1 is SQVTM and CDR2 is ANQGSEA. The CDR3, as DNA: TGCAGCGCCCAAACGACAGGGAGCTCTGGGGCCAACGTCCTGACTTTC. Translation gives CSAQTTGSSGANVLTF. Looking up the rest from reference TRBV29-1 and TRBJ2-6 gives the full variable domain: SAVISQKPSRDICQRGTSLTIQCQVDSQVTMMFWYRQQPGQSLTLIATANQGSEATYESGFVIDKFPISRPNLTFSTLTVSNMSPEDSSIYLCSAQTTGSSGANVLTFGAGSRLTVL.

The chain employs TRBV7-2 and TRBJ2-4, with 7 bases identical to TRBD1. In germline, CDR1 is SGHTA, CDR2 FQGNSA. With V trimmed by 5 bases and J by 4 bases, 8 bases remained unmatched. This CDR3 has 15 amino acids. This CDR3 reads CASSQHRGRKNIQYF. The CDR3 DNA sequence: TGTGCCAGCAGCCAACACAGGGGACGTAAAAACATTCAGTACTTC.

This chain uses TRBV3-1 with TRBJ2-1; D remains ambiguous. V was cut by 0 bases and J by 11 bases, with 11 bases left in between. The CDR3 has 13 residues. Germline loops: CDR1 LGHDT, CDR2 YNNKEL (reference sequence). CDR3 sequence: CASSQDKERKQFF. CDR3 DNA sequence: TGTGCCAGCAGCCAAGATAAAGAGCGAAAGCAGTTCTTC.

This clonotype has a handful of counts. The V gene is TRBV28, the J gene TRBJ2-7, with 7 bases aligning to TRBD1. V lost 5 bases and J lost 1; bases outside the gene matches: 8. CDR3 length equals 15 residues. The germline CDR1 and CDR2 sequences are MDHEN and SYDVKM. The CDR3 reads CASSPRTGISYEQYF. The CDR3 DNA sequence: TGTGCCAGCAGTCCTAGGACAGGTATTTCCTACGAGCAGTACTTC.

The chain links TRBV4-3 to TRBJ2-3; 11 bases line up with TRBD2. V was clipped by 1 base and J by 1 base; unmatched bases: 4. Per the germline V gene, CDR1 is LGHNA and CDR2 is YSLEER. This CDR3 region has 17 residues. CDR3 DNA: TGCGCCAGCAGCCAAGCGGGGACTAGCGGACGCACAGATACGCAGTATTTT. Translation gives CASSQAGTSGRTDTQYF.

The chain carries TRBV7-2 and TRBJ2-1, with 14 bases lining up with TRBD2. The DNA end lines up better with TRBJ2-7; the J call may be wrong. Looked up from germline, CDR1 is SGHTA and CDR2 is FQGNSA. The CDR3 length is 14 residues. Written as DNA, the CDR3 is TGTGCCAGTAGACTAGCGGGGGGGGGTAATGAGCAGTACTTC. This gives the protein CASRLAGGGNEQYF.

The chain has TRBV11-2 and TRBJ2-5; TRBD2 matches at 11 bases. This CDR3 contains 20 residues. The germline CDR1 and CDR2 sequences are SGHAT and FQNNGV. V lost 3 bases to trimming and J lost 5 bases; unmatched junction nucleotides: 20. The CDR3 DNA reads TGTGCCAGCAGCTTCATCGGGGTAGCGGGGGGGACCCGGCATAAGGAGACCCAGTACTTC. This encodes CASSFIGVAGGTRHKETQYF.

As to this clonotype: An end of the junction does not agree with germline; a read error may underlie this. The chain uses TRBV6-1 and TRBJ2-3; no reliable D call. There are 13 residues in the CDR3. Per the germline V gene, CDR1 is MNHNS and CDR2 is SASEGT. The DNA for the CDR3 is TGTGCCAGCAGTGAAGTAGACACAGATACGCGGTATTTT. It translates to CASSEVDTDTRYF.

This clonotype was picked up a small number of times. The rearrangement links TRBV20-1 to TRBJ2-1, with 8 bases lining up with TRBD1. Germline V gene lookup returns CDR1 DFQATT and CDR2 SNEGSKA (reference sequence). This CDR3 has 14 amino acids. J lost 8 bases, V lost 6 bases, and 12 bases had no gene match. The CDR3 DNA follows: TGCAGTGCCGAGCCGGACAGGGCCCTCTATGAGCAGTTCTTC. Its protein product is CSAEPDRALYEQFF.

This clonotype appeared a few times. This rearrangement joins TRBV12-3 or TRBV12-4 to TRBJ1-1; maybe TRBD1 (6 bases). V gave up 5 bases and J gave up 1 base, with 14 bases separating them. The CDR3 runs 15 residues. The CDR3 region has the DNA TGTGCCAGCAGTCCGCGGACAGAGACGAACACTGAAGCTTTCTTT. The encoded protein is CASSPRTETNTEAFF.

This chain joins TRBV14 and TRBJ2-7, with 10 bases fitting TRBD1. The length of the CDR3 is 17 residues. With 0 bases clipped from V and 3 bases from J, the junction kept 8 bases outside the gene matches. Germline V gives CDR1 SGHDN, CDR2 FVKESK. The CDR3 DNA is TGTGCCAGCAGCCAAGATCTGACAGGGGGCGCGGACTACGAGCAGTACTTC. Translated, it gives CASSQDLTGGADYEQYF.

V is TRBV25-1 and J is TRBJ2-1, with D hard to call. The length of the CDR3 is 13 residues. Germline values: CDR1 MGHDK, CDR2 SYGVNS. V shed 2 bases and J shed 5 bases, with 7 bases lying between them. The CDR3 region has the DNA TGTGCCAGCAGTGAAAATTTACACAATGAGCAGTTCTTC. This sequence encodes CASSENLHNEQFF.

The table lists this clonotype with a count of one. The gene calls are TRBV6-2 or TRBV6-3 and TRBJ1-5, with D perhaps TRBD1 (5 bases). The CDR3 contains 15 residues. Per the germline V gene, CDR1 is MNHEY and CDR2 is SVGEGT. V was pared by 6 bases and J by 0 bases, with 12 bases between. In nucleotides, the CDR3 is TGTGCCAGCAGGAGGGACCTTTTTAGCAATCAGCCCCAGCATTTT. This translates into CASRRDLFSNQPQHF.